This TCR beta chain was recorded in a study of beta chain features in type 1 diabetes (dated by TCRdb to about 2018). In the study overall: Patients and healthy donors did not differ in mean age, gender distribution, total cell number or subset yield. In the study, TCRB repertoires of sorted circulating CD4+ T cell subsets from recently diagnosed type 1 diabetes patients were compared with those of matched healthy donors. Naive and central memory subsets were obtained from all 28 donors, but regulatory and stem cell-like memory subsets were isolated from only 8 patients and 8 healthy donors. A total of roughly 100 million sorted cells were examined across all samples, and RNA yield correlated strongly with the number of cells per subset.

From each donor, a single peripheral blood sample of roughly 0.11 L on average was drawn into heparinised tubes. A BD FACSAria II was used to sort naive, central memory, regulatory and stem cell-like memory CD4+ T cells with a panel that included CD45RO, CCR7, CD25, CD127, CD95 and CD27. Every sorted population had a purity above 95%. PBMCs were isolated right away by Lymphoprep density gradient centrifugation and were stained directly, without culture. Samples were stained and sorted in pairs, with one healthy donor and one patient per experiment, so that batch effects were minimized. The entire isolated RNA was reverse transcribed using the High Capacity cDNA Reverse Transcription Kit, and thus expressed TCRB transcripts were sequenced. Deep immunoSEQ sequencing was applied to naive, central memory and regulatory T cell samples, giving an average of roughly 3.5 million total reads per sample. After sorted cells were lysed in RLT buffer, RNA was extracted with DNase-treated RNeasy Micro or Mini kits, with the choice depending on cell number. Each cell subset was processed separately to prevent cross-contamination, with patient and healthy donor samples processed together. The immunoSEQ multiplex PCR was used to amplify TCRB sequences from cDNA, yielding 87-bp fragments that span the CDR3 region. Sequencing of the amplicons was done on the Illumina HiSeq platform. Concerning the study's data processing: Synthetic template baselines were used to correct PCR bias computationally, reads within Hamming distance 2 were collapsed together, and singletons that could not be merged were discarded. Reads were aligned to IMGT to assign V, D and J genes, CDR3 length, and insertions or deletions at six rearrangement sites. Within each subset, clonotype counts were normalized to the number of sorted cells before true diversity and Gini coefficients were calculated with the tcR R package. The overlap coefficient, calculated on TCRB nucleotide sequences, was used to quantify repertoire sharing. Out-of-frame TCRB sequences from naive cells were analyzed as a proxy for the pre-selection repertoire. TCRdb mirrors the immuneACCESS table, restricted to in-frame sequences. Some clones are absent from its copies; in checked studies, under half trace to an unresolved V gene, and the reason for the others is unknown. Clone size and V and J calls were adopted from that table, with D and trimming inferred from the DNA. The sample table contains more than 300,000 clones; only one count was recorded for over 9.5% of them. The ten top clones hold 0.0095% to 0.013% of the sample.

This clone was seen more than once but under ten times. Which antigen it targets is not known. No qualities accompany the bases; no much larger clone lies one base away. The paper's findings and limits, for the study overall: At VDJ recombination sites, patients with type 1 diabetes made fewer insertions and deleted more nucleotides, a pattern implying thymic rearrangement abnormalities. PCR might favor shorter templates, but patient and control samples were amplified and corrected together, so any skew would affect both groups equally. Because cDNA was sequenced instead of genomic DNA, highly expressing activated cells could be over-represented, though the groups showed no difference in activation or CD3 levels. Type 1 diabetes patients showed a moderate but significant shortening of TCRB CDR3 length in all four CD4+ subsets. HLA sub-analyses involved small numbers of individuals, so any influence of HLA type on TCRB rearrangement remained unresolved. Naive, central memory and regulatory TCRB repertoires appeared more similar among patients than among healthy donors.

CDR1 and CDR2 were assigned from the germline V gene (reference sequence) as SEHNR and FQNEAQ. Clipping removes 5 bases from V and 6 bases from J, with 9 as the unmatched junction base count. The cysteine opens and the phenylalanine closes a CDR3 of 14 amino acids. Only CDR3 DNA remains: 42 bases, in frame from the first base. Sequencing input: naive CD4+ T cells from blood. The cell subset or site label, read with the paper, signifies: true naive CD4+ T cells. The chain couples TRBV7-9 to TRBJ2-5, and TRBD1 aligns with 7 junction nucleotides. The TCR was taken from a woman between 18 and 29 years old with type 1 diabetes. In nucleotides, the sequence is TGTGCCAGCAGCCAGGACAGGATCATCCAGACCCAGTACTTC. Its amino acids are CASSQDRIIQTQYF.